This is a list of T cell receptor beta chains from one sample in a study of resident and recirculating memory T cells in vitiligo. The data were produced by immunoSEQ multiplex PCR, yet TCRdb's version contains in-frame clones alone and is incomplete. The table shows more than 65,000 clones, with 91% occurring only once. The sequenced sample was blood. The receptors here all came from a male donor with vitiligo. CDR3s include the opening cysteine and the closing phenylalanine or tryptophan. Fields, in order: J gene, V gene, clone size, D gene, CDR3 protein, CDR3 DNA. The D gene is left open where the match is weak. Clone sizes are given selectively: once, few, many, or a class where the clone is expanded.

>TRBJ1-2|TRBV27|-|-
CASSPWAHREGMYGYTF
TGTGCCAGCAGTCCCTGGGCCCACAGGGAGGGGATGTATGGCTACACCTTC
>TRBJ1-1|TRBV4-2|-|-
CASSQDLERGAFF
TGTGCCAGCAGCCAAGATTTGGAAAGAGGGGCTTTCTTT
>TRBJ2-3|TRBV9|once|-
CASSVEGVGGDTQYF
TGTGCCAGCAGCGTAGAGGGGGTGGGGGGGGATACGCAGTATTTT
>TRBJ2-5|TRBV9|-|-
CASSPQSGEETQYF
TGTGCCAGCAGCCCACAATCCGGGGAGGAGACCCAGTACTTC
>TRBJ1-2|TRBV2|-|-
CASISRVSGYTF
TGTGCCAGCATCTCCCGGGTCTCTGGCTACACCTTC
>TRBJ2-1|TRBV27|-|TRBD2
CASSLGIAGGRINEQFF
TGTGCCAGCAGTTTAGGGATAGCGGGGGGCCGGATCAATGAGCAGTTCTTC
>TRBJ2-5|TRBV21-1|few|-
CASSKVLGGQETQYF
TGTGCCAGCAGCAAAGTCCTCGGTGGCCAAGAGACCCAGTACTTC
>TRBJ2-5|TRBV4-1|-|TRBD2
CASSQGGLAGAPAYQETQYF
TGCGCCAGCAGCCAGGGCGGGTTAGCGGGGGCCCCTGCGTACCAAGAGACCCAGTACTTC
>TRBJ2-3|TRBV4-2|-|-
CASSPGITGEADTQYF
TGTGCCAGCAGCCCAGGGATCACAGGGGAGGCAGATACGCAGTATTTT
>TRBJ2-1|TRBV4-3|-|-
CASSQGARGNEQFF
TGCGCCAGCAGCCAAGGCGCGCGCGGTAATGAGCAGTTCTTC
>TRBJ1-2|TRBV18|-|TRBD1
CASSREDRSYGYTF
TGTGCCAGCTCACGAGAGGACAGGTCCTATGGCTACACCTTC
>TRBJ2-1|TRBV4-2|-|-
CASSQDRGPIGGEQFF
TGTGCCAGCAGCCAAGACCGAGGTCCAATAGGCGGTGAGCAGTTCTTC
>TRBJ2-3|TRBV28|-|TRBD2
CASSSPSGGLVGTDTQYF
TGTGCCAGCAGTTCTCCTAGCGGGGGTCTGGTAGGGACAGATACGCAGTATTTT
>TRBJ2-1|TRBV7-7|-|-
CASSTDAYNEQFF
TGTGCCAGCAGCACAGACGCCTACAATGAGCAGTTCTTC
>TRBJ1-6|TRBV30|-|-
CAWSPPDRLYNSPLHF
TGTGCCTGGAGCCCCCCTGACAGACTCTATAATTCACCCCTCCACTTT
>TRBJ1-3|TRBV4-1|-|-
CASSPEAGYFGNTIYF
TGCGCCAGCAGCCCAGAGGCGGGATATTTTGGAAACACCATATATTTT
>TRBJ1-5|TRBV11-2|once|-
CASSLSTGSHQPQHF
TGTGCCAGCAGCTTAAGTACAGGGAGCCACCAGCCCCAGCATTTT
>TRBJ2-3|TRBV15|few|-
CATSRDAGTDTQYF
TGTGCCACCAGCAGGGATGCAGGGACAGATACGCAGTATTTT
>TRBJ2-7|TRBV6-1|-|TRBD2
CASSEVQGLAGEVLYEQYF
TGTGCCAGCAGTGAAGTTCAAGGACTAGCGGGGGAGGTACTCTACGAGCAGTACTTC
>TRBJ1-1|TRBV7-3|-|-
CASSLGGPNTEAFF
TGTGCCAGCAGCTTAGGTGGCCCGAACACTGAAGCTTTCTTT
>TRBJ1-1|TRBV5-5|-|-
CASSVRGDTEAFF
TGTGCCAGCAGCGTCAGGGGAGACACTGAAGCTTTCTTT
>TRBJ1-2|TRBV13|once|-
CASSLGRAYGYTF
TGTGCCAGCAGCTTAGGGCGGGCCTATGGCTACACCTTC
>TRBJ1-5|TRBV7-2|-|TRBD1
CASSKGQDNQPQHF
TGTGCCAGCAGCAAAGGACAGGACAATCAGCCCCAGCATTTT
>TRBJ1-1|TRBV5-5|once|-
CASSFGPGTFF
-
>TRBJ1-1|TRBV13|-|-
CASSFDRRNTEAFF
TGTGCCAGCAGCTTCGACAGGAGGAACACTGAAGCTTTCTTT
>TRBJ1-2|TRBV19|few|-
CASTRGLNYGYTF
TGTGCCAGTACCCGTGGCCTTAACTATGGCTACACCTTC
>TRBJ2-1|TRBV4-1|-|TRBD2
CASSQEDLAGGLDEQFF
TGCGCCAGCAGCCAAGAAGATCTAGCGGGGGGGCTAGATGAGCAGTTCTTC
>TRBJ1-1|TRBV11-2|-|-
CASSFILGATEAFF
TGTGCCAGCAGCTTTATTTTGGGGGCGACTGAAGCTTTCTTT
>TRBJ2-7|TRBV4-3|once|TRBD1
CASSRTGAAEQYF
TGCGCCAGCAGCAGGACAGGGGCGGCCGAGCAGTACTTC
>TRBJ2-1|TRBV19|-|TRBD2
CASSPRGGGNEQFF
TGTGCCAGTAGTCCCCGGGGGGGCGGGAATGAGCAGTTCTTC
>TRBJ1-1|TRBV5-6|-|-
CASSKGHTLMNTEAFF
TGTGCCAGCAGTAAAGGACACACTCTCATGAACACTGAAGCTTTCTTT
>TRBJ2-3|TRBV29-1|-|-
CSSRGLLPDTQYF
TGCAGCTCCAGGGGTTTACTACCAGATACGCAGTATTTT
>TRBJ1-2|TRBV19|-|-
CASSIDRVYGYTF
TGTGCCAGTAGTATAGACAGGGTTTATGGCTACACCTTC
>TRBJ1-1|TRBV16|-|-
CASSQSDGPGTEAFF
TGTGCCAGCAGCCAATCGGATGGGCCGGGGACTGAAGCTTTCTTT
>TRBJ1-1|TRBV29-1|once|TRBD1
CSGRGQLNTEAFF
TGCAGCGGACGGGGACAGCTGAACACTGAAGCTTTCTTT
>TRBJ1-6|TRBV19|-|-
CASKTDLTGFNSPLHF
TGTGCCAGTAAAACAGACTTAACAGGGTTTAATTCACCCCTCCACTTT
>TRBJ1-6|TRBV5-6|-|-
CASSWGGIALHF
TGTGCCAGCAGCTGGGGGGGGATAGCCCTCCACTTT
>TRBJ1-5|TRBV19|-|TRBD1
CASSITRDRGRAWDSQPQHF
TGTGCCAGTAGTATAACCCGGGACAGGGGTCGGGCTTGGGATAGTCAGCCCCAGCATTTT
>TRBJ2-3|TRBV5-1|once|-
CASSLDGRVTDTQYF
TGCGCCAGCAGCTTGGACGGCAGGGTCACAGATACGCAGTATTTT
>TRBJ2-1|TRBV6-1|-|TRBD2
CASGTSGGGNEQFF
TGTGCCAGTGGGACTAGCGGGGGGGGTAATGAGCAGTTCTTC
>TRBJ2-7|TRBV29-1|-|-
CSVQTDEQYF
TGCAGCGTACAGACGGACGAGCAGTACTTC
>TRBJ2-2|TRBV5-8|few|-
CASSPTYTGELFF
TGTGCCAGCAGCCCCACCTATACCGGGGAGCTGTTTTTT
>TRBJ1-1|TRBV5-4|-|-
CASSLGPTTEAFF
TGTGCCAGCAGCTTGGGGCCAACCACTGAAGCTTTCTTT
>TRBJ1-1|TRBV6-1|-|-
CASSEALFSRTVDFF
TGTGCCAGCAGTGAAGCGCTTTTTTCGCGGACAGTGGATTTCTTT
>TRBJ2-2|TRBV6-1|-|-
CASTIEGANTGELFF
TGTGCCAGCACCATTGAGGGCGCAAACACCGGGGAGCTGTTTTTT
>TRBJ2-7|TRBV9|-|-
CASSVGGTYSYEQYF
TGTGCCAGCAGCGTAGGTGGGACTTACTCCTACGAGCAGTACTTC
>TRBJ2-7|TRBV7-6|once|-
CASSLRQGGYEQYF
TGTGCCAGCAGCTTAAGACAGGGAGGCTACGAGCAGTACTTC
>TRBJ1-2|TRBV4-3|-|-
CASSRAYSGSINGYTF
TGCGCCAGCAGCCGCGCATATTCAGGGTCGATCAACGGCTACACCTTC
>TRBJ1-1|TRBV6-5|once|-
CASSYSQGWRGTEAFF
TGTGCCAGCAGTTACTCCCAGGGTTGGAGGGGCACTGAAGCTTTCTTT
>TRBJ1-2|TRBV5-6|-|TRBD1
CASSPDRAWGYTF
TGTGCCAGCAGCCCGGACAGGGCATGGGGCTACACCTTC
>TRBJ1-6|TRBV7-9|-|-
CASSPGVSESPLHF
TGTGCCAGCAGCCCAGGGGTTTCAGAATCACCCCTCCACTTT
>TRBJ2-7|TRBV19|-|-
CASSQNRISVNGEQYF
TGTGCCAGTAGTCAAAACAGGATCAGCGTGAATGGGGAGCAGTACTTC